The 21 T cell receptor beta chains given below trace back to one sample, sequenced in a study of cytomegalovirus exposure and HLA in healthy donors. With 60 Vbeta and 13 Jbeta primers, the PCR was carried out. The repertoire was sequenced with immunoSEQ multiplex PCR; TCRdb's copy has only in-frame clones and lacks some. This sample carries fewer than 100,000 clones, less than 70% of them seen once, and the ten largest clones take 1.2%. The sample comprised PBMCs. These receptor sequences come from a female donor in good health and CMV-seronegative.

DNA for the CDR3: TGTGCCAGTAGCGGGGTGAACACCGGGGAGCTGTTTTTT. Its translation: CASSGVNTGELFF. The gene calls are TRBV6-5 and TRBJ2-2; 8 nucleotides agree with TRBD2. The CDR3 covers 13 residues. The ends lost 9 bases at V and 1 base at J; junction bases unmatched: 1. Germline V CDR1 and CDR2: MNHEY, SVGAGI.

This chain joins TRBV2 and TRBJ2-6; 7 bases fit TRBD1. The CDR3 is made up of 18 amino acids. The ends lost 6 bases at V and 0 bases at J; junction bases unmatched: 11. Germline-derived CDR1 and CDR2 are SNHLY and FYNNEI. CDR3 protein: CASSPYRGSSSGANVLTF. CDR3 DNA sequence: TGTGCCAGCAGCCCTTACAGGGGTTCCAGCTCTGGGGCCAACGTCCTGACTTTC.

This clone was seen more than once but under ten times. The rearrangement links TRBV9 to TRBJ2-1; TRBD2 aligns across 7 bases. Trimming took 2 bases from V and 9 from J; bases not matched to a gene: 11. The CDR3 covers 15 residues. Per germline, CDR1 SGDLS and CDR2 YYNGEE. The CDR3 nucleotides read TGTGCCAGCAGCGTCACCAGCGGGAATCCAGGTGAGCAGTTCTTC. Translated: CASSVTSGNPGEQFF.

This chain uses TRBV7-9 with TRBJ2-7, with D unclear. The V and J ends lost 2 bases and 0 bases respectively, with 11 bases between them. The CDR3 contains 15 residues. Germline assignment: CDR1 SEHNR and CDR2 FQNEAQ (reference sequence). This chain's CDR3 is CASSLHSATSYEQYF. The CDR3 DNA reads as TGTGCCAGCAGCTTACACAGTGCTACCTCCTACGAGCAGTACTTC.

The chain employs TRBV11-2 and TRBJ1-4, with a possible D match to TRBD1 (6 bases). CDR1 and CDR2 from the germline V gene are SGHAT and FQNNGV. CDR3 size: 15 residues. V lost 1 base and J 7 bases, leaving 13 bases between the germline ends. The CDR3 is CASSLAGGGGEKLFF. CDR3 nucleotide sequence: TGTGCCAGCAGCTTAGCTGGGGGCGGCGGTGAAAAACTGTTTTTT.

The V gene is TRBV5-6, the J gene TRBJ2-2; 9 bases line up with TRBD1. CDR1 SGHDT and CDR2 YYEEEE come from the germline V gene. The J segment lost 4 bases and the V segment lost 1 base, leaving 5 bases of the junction unmatched. The CDR3 loop spans 16 amino acids. Here the CDR3 reads CASSLLLQGATGELFF. CDR3 DNA sequence: TGTGCCAGCAGCTTGTTGTTACAGGGGGCCACCGGGGAGCTGTTTTTT.

The chain combines TRBV9 with TRBJ2-3; TRBD1 agrees at 8 bases. V shed 1 base, J shed 5 bases, and the junction held 3 bases outside the gene matches. The CDR3 covers 14 residues. Looked up from germline, CDR1 is SGDLS and CDR2 is YYNGEE. CDR3 DNA: TGTGCCAGCAGCGTATCAGGGGGCCTAGATACGCAGTATTTT. It yields the protein CASSVSGGLDTQYF.

CDR3 coding DNA: TGTGCCACCAGCAGAGATAAATTTTCTAGCACAGATACGCAGTATTTT. Translation gives CATSRDKFSSTDTQYF. V and J are TRBV15 and TRBJ2-3; D gene unclear. CDR1 and CDR2 (germline): LNHNV, YYDKDF (reference sequence). V dropped 0 bases and J dropped 0 bases, with 10 bases sitting between them. The CDR3 spans 16 residues.

This CDR3 reads CASSPRGESHYEQYF. CDR3 nucleotides: TGCGCCAGCAGCCCCCGGGGGGAGTCCCATTACGAGCAGTACTTC. The chain couples TRBV5-1 to TRBJ2-7; TRBD2 matches at 7 bases. This CDR3 contains 15 residues. The ends lost 4 bases at V and 4 bases at J; junction bases unmatched: 11. Germline V CDR1 and CDR2: SGHRS, YFSETQ.

This sequence joins TRBV27 and TRBJ1-2; D is ambiguous. Germline loops: CDR1 MNHEY, CDR2 SMNVEV (reference sequence). This CDR3 contains 13 residues. Trimming removed 5 bases from V and 3 bases from J, with 10 bases in between. The CDR3 nucleotides are TGTGCCAGCAGTCGAGACCGGGACTATGGCTACACCTTC. Translation gives CASSRDRDYGYTF.

This chain uses TRBV6-1 with TRBJ2-2; D remains ambiguous. With 7 bases removed from V and 7 bases from J, the gap between germline ends came to 10 bases. CDR3 length equals 12 residues. Germline CDR1 MNHNS, CDR2 SASEGT. Here the CDR3 DNA reads TGTGCCAGCACGACGGAGAGCGGGGAGCTGTTTTTT. Protein product: CASTTESGELFF.

CDR3: CASGLVPGLRGSDTQYF. Written as DNA, the CDR3 is TGTGCTAGTGGTTTGGTACCGGGACTACGGGGGTCAGATACGCAGTATTTT. The chain couples TRBV12-5 to TRBJ2-3; 7 nucleotides align to TRBD2. CDR1 is LGHNT, CDR2 FRNRAP, per germline. V dropped 0 bases and J dropped 4; count of bases not matched to a gene: 10. There are 17 residues in the CDR3.

This chain uses TRBV19 with TRBJ1-2; perhaps TRBD1 as D (5 bases). Trimming removed 7 bases at V and 8 bases at J, with 17 bases between. CDR1 is LNHDA and CDR2 is SQIVND in the germline V gene (reference sequence). The CDR3 spans 13 residues. The CDR3 spells CASTAGPLGGYTF. The CDR3 nucleotides are TGTGCCAGTACCGCAGGGCCGTTGGGAGGCTACACCTTC.

This clone was seen a few times. CDR3 DNA: TGTGCCAGCAGCTTGGAACAGAGAGCTAACTATGGCTACACCTTC. Its translation: CASSLEQRANYGYTF. This chain uses TRBV5-5 with TRBJ1-2, with D unclear. Germline CDR1 and CDR2: SGHKS and YYEKEE (reference sequence). The length of the CDR3 is 15 residues. V lost 0 bases and J lost 0, with 9 bases in between.

The chain recombines TRBV7-3 with TRBJ2-5, with D perhaps TRBD1 (6 bases). CDR1 is SGHTA and CDR2 is FQGTGA in the germline V gene. CDR3 length equals 15 residues. The ends were cut back, 5 bases at V and 2 bases at J, with 15 bases in the middle. The CDR3 spells CASSPYVGGQETQYF. CDR3 DNA sequence: TGTGCCAGCAGCCCTTACGTAGGGGGTCAAGAGACCCAGTACTTC.

This chain's CDR3 is CASSQDRGRGSYEQYF. In nucleotides, the CDR3 is TGCGCCAGCAGCCAAGATCGAGGTAGAGGTTCCTACGAGCAGTACTTC. The V call is TRBV4-1, the J call TRBJ2-7; no firm D call. This CDR3 spans 16 amino acids. The germline CDR1 and CDR2 sequences are MGHRA and YSYEKL. The V gene lost 0 bases and the J gene lost 1 base, with 13 bases spanning the gap.

V usage is TRBV28 and J usage is TRBJ2-1; D not certain. The CDR3 extends over 11 amino acids. Germline V CDR1 and CDR2: MDHEN, SYDVKM. V was cut by 4 bases and J by 6 bases, with 4 bases left in between. CDR3 DNA sequence: TGTGCCAGCAGTTACTTCAATGAGCAGTTCTTC. Protein: CASSYFNEQFF.

The chain combines TRBV7-9 with TRBJ1-1; 8 bases map to TRBD1. Trimming at V came to 1 base and at J to 3 bases, leaving 1 base not matched to a gene. The CDR3 has 14 amino acids. Per germline, CDR1 SEHNR and CDR2 FQNEAQ (reference sequence). The CDR3 protein is CASSLGTGHTEAFF. CDR3 coding DNA: TGTGCCAGCAGCTTAGGGACAGGGCACACTGAAGCTTTCTTT. Full variable domain (missing parts from reference TRBV7-9 and TRBJ1-1): DTGVSQNPRHKITKRGQNVTFRCDPISEHNRLYWYRQTLGQGPEFLTYFQNEAQLEKSRLLSDRFSAERPKGSFSTLEIQRTEQGDSAMYLCASSLGTGHTEAFFGQGTRLTVV.

This sequence joins TRBV7-2 and TRBJ2-7, with D hard to call. Between the trimmed V and J ends, which lost 3 bases and 0 bases, there was a span of 9 bases. The CDR3 spans 14 residues. The germline V gene encodes CDR1 SGHTA and CDR2 FQGNSA. CDR3 sequence: CASSFQEFSYEQYF. In nucleotides, the CDR3 is TGTGCCAGCAGCTTTCAAGAGTTCTCCTACGAGCAGTACTTC.

The J gene is TRBJ1-2, the V gene TRBV7-2, with D maybe TRBD1 (6 bases). Trimming cost V 3 bases and J 5 bases, with 13 bases left between them. This CDR3 is built from 14 residues. The germline V gene has CDR1 SGHTA and CDR2 FQGNSA. The CDR3 here is CASSFASGQYGYTF. CDR3 coding DNA: TGTGCCAGCAGCTTTGCCTCCGGACAGTATGGCTACACCTTC.

The chain joins TRBV28 to TRBJ2-2; 8 bases are a match to TRBD2. The J segment lost 4 bases and the V segment lost 7 bases, leaving 5 bases of the junction unmatched. The CDR3 has 14 residues. CDR1 is MDHEN, CDR2 SYDVKM, per germline. This CDR3 reads CASMAGGSTGELFF. The CDR3 DNA follows: TGTGCCAGCATGGCGGGAGGCAGCACCGGGGAGCTGTTTTTT.